Listed below are T cell receptor beta chains from one sample, sequenced in a study of cytomegalovirus exposure and HLA in healthy donors. Produced via immunoSEQ multiplex PCR; TCRdb's table is partial and in-frame only. This sample's table reports some 33,000 clones. The sequenced sample was PBMCs. The receptors derive from a female donor in good health and CMV-seronegative. Both conserved end residues are part of each CDR3. The D gene is left open where the match is weak. Size is omitted from some rows. Given values are once, few, many or a class for expanded clones.

CASSEPSGASTDTQYF TGTGCCAGCAGCGAACCTAGCGGGGCAAGCACAGATACGCAGTATTTT TRBJ2-3 . TRBD2 TRBV6-1
CASSQTSGGYNEQFF TGCGCCAGCAGCCAGACTAGCGGGGGTTACAATGAGCAGTTCTTC TRBJ2-1 . TRBD2 TRBV4-1
CASKGVQGSTGELFF TGTGCCAGTAAGGGGGTTCAAGGGAGCACCGGGGAGCTGTTTTTT TRBJ2-2 . . TRBV19
CASSSGTVNTGELFF TGTGCCAGCAGCTCCGGGACAGTGAACACCGGGGAGCTGTTTTTT TRBJ2-2 . TRBD1 TRBV7-9
CASSALGPQGAVGTQYF TGTGCCAGCAGTGCCCTGGGACCACAGGGGGCTGTGGGTACGCAGTATTTT TRBJ2-3 . TRBD1 TRBV6-1
CASSQFPGQGTEAFF TGTGCCAGCAGCCAATTCCCGGGACAGGGTACTGAAGCTTTCTTT TRBJ1-1 . TRBD1 TRBV16
CASSPRGSSGANVLTF TGTGCCAGCAGCCCCCGAGGGAGCTCTGGGGCCAACGTCCTGACTTTC TRBJ2-6 . . TRBV9
CASRTGGQPQHF TGTGCCAGCAGGACAGGGGGTCAGCCCCAGCATTTT TRBJ1-5 . TRBD1 TRBV27
CASSLGVRRGGTDTQYF TGCGCCAGCAGCTTGGGGGTACGGCGGGGGGGTACAGATACGCAGTATTTT TRBJ2-3 . TRBD2 TRBV5-1
CASRRDRTNSPLHF TGTGCCAGCAGGAGGGACAGGACTAATTCACCCCTCCACTTT TRBJ1-6 . TRBD1 TRBV2
CASSFSGGANVLTF TGTGCCAGCAGTTTTTCCGGTGGGGCCAACGTCCTGACTTTC TRBJ2-6 . . TRBV27
CASSPTGQEYNEQFF TGTGCCAGCAGTCCCACGGGACAGGAATACAATGAGCAGTTCTTC TRBJ2-1 . TRBD1 TRBV2
CATHSLPATNEKLFF TGTGCCACTCACAGCCTTCCAGCAACTAATGAAAAACTGTTTTTT TRBJ1-4 . . TRBV6-5
CSVERGGANTGELFF TGCAGCGTCGAGCGCGGGGGGGCAAACACCGGGGAGCTGTTTTTT TRBJ2-2 . TRBD2 TRBV29-1
CASSLDVRGNSYGYTF TGTGCCAGCAGCTTAGATGTCAGGGGTAACTCCTATGGCTACACCTTC TRBJ1-2 . . TRBV7-9
CASSPYEAVLYSGNTIYF TGTGCCAGCAGTCCCTATGAGGCGGTACTTTACTCTGGAAACACCATATATTTT TRBJ1-3 . . TRBV28
CASSFGGREETQYF TGTGCCAGCAGCTTTGGTGGTAGAGAAGAGACCCAGTACTTC TRBJ2-5 . . TRBV5-4
CASSLSGGLHYGYTF TGTGCCAGCAGTTTATCTGGGGGCCTACACTATGGCTACACCTTC TRBJ1-2 . . TRBV27
CASSARTNSNQPQHF TGTGCCAGCAGTGCCCGCACAAATAGCAATCAGCCCCAGCATTTT TRBJ1-5 . . TRBV6-1
CSVAAGTSGTYNEQFF TGCAGCGTTGCAGCAGGGACTAGCGGTACCTACAATGAGCAGTTCTTC TRBJ2-1 . TRBD2 TRBV29-1
CASSSQGVREKLFF TGTGCCAGCAGTTCCCAGGGGGTACGGGAAAAACTGTTTTTT TRBJ1-4 . TRBD1 TRBV6-5
CASSLFAEGYTF TGTGCCAGCAGTTTATTCGCAGAAGGCTACACCTTC TRBJ1-2 . . TRBV28
CASSPGTGSYEQYF TGTGCCAGCTCACCCGGGACAGGGTCCTACGAGCAGTACTTC TRBJ2-7 . TRBD1 TRBV18
CASSSRGIGANVLTF TGTGCCAGCAGCTCCCGGGGGATCGGGGCCAACGTCCTGACTTTC TRBJ2-6 . . TRBV9
CASSPTGYFEQYF TGTGCCAGCTCACCAACAGGGTATTTCGAGCAGTACTTC TRBJ2-7 . . TRBV18
CASSPIPGLNQPQHF TGTGCCAGCAGCCCGATCCCAGGCTTAAATCAGCCCCAGCATTTT TRBJ1-5 . . TRBV7-2
CASTDREHNEKLFF TGTGCCAGCACCGACAGGGAACATAATGAAAAACTGTTTTTT TRBJ1-4 . TRBD1 TRBV6-5
CASSEPGTVETQYF TGTGCCAGCAGCGAACCGGGGACAGTGGAGACCCAGTACTTC TRBJ2-5 . TRBD1 TRBV4-2
CASRTLGGLGEKLFF TGTGCCAGCAGGACCCTTGGGGGACTTGGTGAAAAACTGTTTTTT TRBJ1-4 . . TRBV6-5
CASSPKGPAYEQYF TGTGCCAGCAGCCCGAAGGGGCCCGCTTACGAGCAGTACTTC TRBJ2-7 . . TRBV5-4
CASQLLGGGDEQYF TGTGCCAGCCAACTTTTGGGAGGAGGTGACGAGCAGTACTTC TRBJ2-7 . . TRBV7-2
CASSIEGNRETQYF TGCGCCAGCAGTATTGAGGGTAATCGAGAGACCCAGTACTTC TRBJ2-5 . . TRBV5-1
CASSIKGGTEAFF TGTGCCAGCAGCATTAAAGGGGGTACTGAAGCTTTCTTT TRBJ1-1 . . TRBV5-4
CASSLVPLGSGGTDTQYF TGTGCCAGCAGCTTGGTCCCGCTGGGAAGCGGGGGGACAGATACGCAGTATTTT TRBJ2-3 . TRBD2 TRBV5-5
CASSVALGTGRGNEQFF TGTGCCAGCAGCGTAGCGTTGGGGACAGGGCGAGGGAATGAGCAGTTCTTC TRBJ2-1 . TRBD1 TRBV9
CASSLELLAGGRYNEQFF TGTGCCAGCAGCTTAGAGTTACTAGCGGGGGGGCGGTACAATGAGCAGTTCTTC TRBJ2-1 . TRBD2 TRBV7-2
CASGPTGIGNTIYF TGTGCTAGTGGCCCGACAGGGATTGGAAACACCATATATTTT TRBJ1-3 . TRBD1 TRBV12-5
CAWSVTGGAYEQYF TGTGCCTGGAGTGTTACAGGGGGGGCCTACGAGCAGTACTTC TRBJ2-7 . . TRBV30
CASSFRQMNTEAFF TGTGCCAGCAGCTTCCGACAGATGAACACTGAAGCTTTCTTT TRBJ1-1 . . TRBV5-4
CASSYYGSPYYEQYF TGTGCCAGCAGTTACTACGGGTCCCCCTACTACGAGCAGTACTTC TRBJ2-7 . . TRBV6-5
CASKSSGQGTYEQYF TGTGCCAGCAAAAGCAGTGGCCAGGGAACCTACGAGCAGTACTTC TRBJ2-7 . . TRBV6-1
CASSPPSWTGPYEQYF TGTGCCAGCTCACCACCAAGTTGGACAGGGCCCTACGAGCAGTACTTC TRBJ2-7 . TRBD1 TRBV18
CASSLDPPGPNQPQHF TGTGCCAGCAGCTTAGACCCACCAGGGCCCAATCAGCCCCAGCATTTT TRBJ1-5 . . TRBV7-8
CASSLASGNTIYF TGTGCCAGCAGCTTAGCCAGCGGGAACACCATATATTTT TRBJ1-3 . . TRBV7-6
CASSSLGQMNTEAFF TGTGCCAGTAGTAGCCTGGGACAGATGAACACTGAAGCTTTCTTT TRBJ1-1 medium-sized TRBD1 TRBV19
CASSEVAGALIGTQYF TGTGCCAGCAGTGAAGTAGCGGGGGCCCTGATCGGGACCCAGTACTTC TRBJ2-5 . TRBD2 TRBV25-1
CASSLAGSKNEQFF TGCGCCAGCAGCTTGGCAGGCTCTAAGAATGAGCAGTTCTTC TRBJ2-1 . . TRBV5-1
CASGQGANYGYTF TGTGCCAGTGGACAGGGGGCGAACTATGGCTACACCTTC TRBJ1-2 . TRBD1 TRBV7-2
CASGPSGGYGNTIYF TGTGCTAGTGGCCCCAGCGGGGGTTATGGAAACACCATATATTTT TRBJ1-3 . . TRBV12-5
CASSPTPDRAYEQYF TGTGCCAGCAGCCCTACCCCCGACAGGGCCTACGAGCAGTACTTC TRBJ2-7 . TRBD1 TRBV7-6
CASSAGRRQNTGELFF TGTGCCAGCAGCGCGGGACGGCGTCAAAACACCGGGGAGCTGTTTTTT TRBJ2-2 . . TRBV7-2
CASSQGTGVSEQYF TGTGCCAGCAGTCAGGGGACAGGCGTGTCCGAGCAGTACTTC TRBJ2-7 . TRBD1 TRBV6-1
CASSPDWQGEKTF TGTGCCAGCTCACCAGACTGGCAGGGCGAGAAGACCTTC TRBJ1-2 . . TRBV18
CSVVLVAGGGETQYF TGCAGCGTTGTCCTGGTAGCGGGGGGTGGAGAGACCCAGTACTTC TRBJ2-5 . TRBD2 TRBV29-1
CASSISAGRIYEQYF TGTGCCAGTAGTATATCGGCAGGGCGGATCTACGAGCAGTACTTC TRBJ2-7 . . TRBV19
CASSAGNDVPGNTIYF TGTGCCAGCTCAGCAGGGAATGATGTCCCTGGAAACACCATATATTTT TRBJ1-3 . . TRBV18